This T cell receptor (beta chain) was identified during a study of blood T cell repertoires in COVID-19. Study summary: Samples representing acute and convalescent COVID-19 were sourced from the United States, Italy and Spain. Sources were T cells, B-cell-depleted T cells, or PBMCs; the material itself was cDNA or gDNA.

With V trimmed by 4 bases and J by 7 bases, 4 bases remained unmatched. The CDR3 extends over 14 amino acids. Germline V gene data show CDR1 as SGHNT and CDR2 as YYREEE (reference sequence). The repertoire was sequenced with immunoSEQ multiplex PCR; TCRdb's copy has only in-frame clones and lacks some. The top ten clones hold around 12% of a sample with some 78,000 clones, 75% to 90% of them seen once. The genes are TRBV5-4 and TRBJ2-1, with 11 positions matching TRBD2. This TCR came from an older man with active or convalescent COVID-19. The specimen sequenced was peripheral blood. CDR3 in amino acids: CASSPGTSGNEQFF. For the CDR3, the DNA is TGTGCCAGCAGCCCCGGGACTAGCGGAAATGAGCAGTTCTTC.